The next 8 T cell receptor beta chains were all read from a single sample in a study of CD8+CD57+ T cells in acquired aplastic anemia. Genomic DNA was employed as the template in profiling TCR beta VDJ and CDR3. MiXCR, run by TCRdb on the reads, gives a single entry per CDR3 protein. The sample lists some 42,000 distinct CDR3 sequences; 55% to 80% were seen once. The sequenced sample consisted of sorted CD4+, CD8+, or CD8+CD57+ T cells (not recorded which) from PBMCs. The receptors originated from a human donor in good health, serving as a control.

This chain connects TRBV19 to TRBJ1-1; 7 nucleotides agree with TRBD1. V dropped 3 bases and J dropped 5; count of bases not matched to a gene: 9. This CDR3 has 15 residues. Germline CDR1 LNHDA, CDR2 SQIVND (reference sequence). In DNA form, the CDR3 reads TGTGCCAGTAGTATCGGCAGGGGGGCCTCGACTGAAGCTTTCTTT. Protein: CASSIGRGASTEAFF.

The rearrangement uses TRBV7-8 and TRBJ2-7; no definite D call. The V end lost 2 bases, the J end lost 7 bases, and 12 bases lay between the germline ends. This CDR3 comprises 13 residues. Per the germline V gene, CDR1 is SGHVS and CDR2 is FQNEAQ. CDR3 nucleotides: TGTGCCAGCAGCTTAAGGAGTAACGTTGAGCAGTACTTC. Its protein product is CASSLRSNVEQYF.

In this sample, this clonotype turned up many times. The chain uses TRBV5-8 and TRBJ1-5; D is undetermined. Germline V gene sequence: CDR1 SGHTS, CDR2 YDEGEE. Trimming shortened V by 0 bases and J by 3 bases, and 10 bases separated the two germline ends. The CDR3 is made up of 15 amino acids. CDR3 nucleotide sequence: TGTGCCAGCAGCTTGGACAGTTGGTCCAATCAGCCCCAGCATTTT. Translation: CASSLDSWSNQPQHF.

The rearrangement joins TRBV29-1 to TRBJ2-7; 11 bases are shared with TRBD2. There are 14 residues in the CDR3. V lost 4 bases, J lost 7 bases, and 9 bases stayed unmatched. CDR1 and CDR2 (germline): SQVTM, ANQGSEA. CDR3 loop: CSVGGLRLAGEQYF. Written as DNA, the CDR3 is TGCAGCGTTGGGGGACTACGACTAGCGGGGGAGCAGTACTTC.

This chain links TRBV10-3 with TRBJ2-7; the match to TRBD1 covers 9 bases. V was pared by 10 bases and J by 3 bases, with 4 bases of the junction left unmatched. The CDR3 is 12 amino acids. The V gene's germline CDR1 is ENHRY and CDR2 SYGVKD. Written as DNA, the CDR3 is TGTGCCACCTCGGGACAGGGCTACGAGCAGTACTTC. Translating gives CATSGQGYEQYF.

This clonotype was picked up one time. V is TRBV24-1 and J is TRBJ2-5, with a possible D match to TRBD1 (6 bases). The closer fit of TRBJ2-1 to the DNA end suggests the J call may be wrong. The germline V gene encodes CDR1 KGHDR and CDR2 SFDVKD. This CDR3 region has 12 residues. The DNA for the CDR3 is TGTGCCACCGGCAGGGGAAACAATGAGCAGTTCTTC. It codes for CATGRGNNEQFF.

V and J are TRBV10-1 and TRBJ2-1, with D perhaps TRBD2 (6 bases). Germline values: CDR1 WNHNN, CDR2 SYGVQD (reference sequence). CDR3 length: 14 residues. Deletions cut 6 bases from V and 0 bases from J, with 9 bases between. CDR3 in amino acids: CASRNGSSYNEQFF. The CDR3 DNA reads TGCGCCAGCAGGAACGGGAGCTCCTACAATGAGCAGTTCTTC.

As to this clonotype: This is likely a read error, given that the CDR3 carries no conserved phenylalanine or tryptophan at its end. The chain combines TRBV19 with TRBJ1-3; D gene unclear. Germline V CDR1 and CDR2: LNHDA, SQIVND (reference sequence). Between the trimmed V and J ends, which lost 5 bases and 0 bases, there was a span of 2 bases. This CDR3 region has 12 residues. CDR3 sequence: CASSGSGNTIYS. The CDR3 DNA reads TGTGCCAGTAGTGGCTCTGGAAACACCATATATTCT.